One and the same sample provided the 16 T cell receptor beta chains below, sequenced in a study of T cells in Graves' hyperthyroidism and ophthalmopathy. RNA transcripts provided the source from which TCR beta CDR3 regions were amplified. First-round RT-PCR with HTBI primers amplified the TCR CDR3 region. TCRdb re-called the multiplex PCR reads with MiXCR, one entry per CDR3 protein. The profile shows under 750,000 distinct CDR3 sequences, approximately 18% of them singletons. Sequencing used blood. These receptors were taken from a woman aged 45-60 years with Graves' hyperthyroidism that later progressed to Graves' ophthalmopathy.

This clonotype was seen more than once but under ten times. This sequence joins TRBV11-2 and TRBJ1-4; D is ambiguous. CDR3 length: 16 amino acids. Trimming removed 5 bases at V and 0 bases at J, with 13 bases between. CDR1 SGHAT and CDR2 FQNNGV come from the germline V gene. The CDR3 region is CASSPREGSTNEKLFF. CDR3 in DNA: TGTGCCAGCAGCCCGAGAGAGGGATCAACTAATGAAAAACTGTTTTTT.

This clonotype has a handful of counts. The rearrangement joins TRBV2 to TRBJ2-3; 14 bases map to TRBD2. The CDR3 contains 20 residues. J lost 8 bases, V lost 2 bases, and 18 bases had no gene match. Germline loops: CDR1 SNHLY, CDR2 FYNNEI. The CDR3: CASSENGGLAGVKTLATQYF. In DNA, the CDR3 is TGTGCCAGCAGTGAAAATGGGGGACTAGCGGGGGTAAAAACATTGGCTACGCAGTATTTT.

This clonotype was seen ten or more times. The rearrangement uses TRBV20-1 and TRBJ2-5; possibly TRBD2 for D (6 bases). Germline V gene lookup returns CDR1 DFQATT and CDR2 SNEGSKA (reference sequence). The CDR3 runs to 16 residues. The ends were cut back, 3 bases at V and 4 bases at J, with 21 bases in the middle. The CDR3 coding sequence is TGCAGTGCTAGCCCTAGGGGTTGGGGGAGGTCAGAGACCCAGTACTTC. Its translation: CSASPRGWGRSETQYF.

The V and J genes are TRBV9 and TRBJ1-1; D gene ambiguous. The CDR3 contains 15 residues. The V end lost 2 bases, the J end lost 0 bases, and 11 bases lay between the germline ends. The germline V gene has CDR1 SGDLS and CDR2 YYNGEE. In DNA form, the CDR3 reads TGTGCCAGCAGCGTGGCCGACAACATGAACACTGAAGCTTTCTTT. Protein: CASSVADNMNTEAFF.

This clonotype was detected many times. The V and J genes are TRBV27 and TRBJ1-2, with a tentative D call TRBD1 (6 bases). CDR3 length: 13 amino acids. With 2 bases removed from V and 7 bases from J, the gap between germline ends came to 11 bases. Germline V gives CDR1 MNHEY, CDR2 SMNVEV (reference sequence). The CDR3 here is CASSLGGGSGYTF. CDR3 in DNA: TGTGCCAGCAGTTTAGGAGGGGGGTCTGGCTACACCTTC.

This clonotype was seen only a few times. V usage is TRBV6-5 and J usage is TRBJ1-1; the match to TRBD1 covers 7 bases. Germline assignment: CDR1 MNHEY and CDR2 SVGAGI. This CDR3 has 19 residues. The ends lost 0 bases at V and 5 bases at J; junction bases unmatched: 18. CDR3 nucleotides: TGTGCCAGCAGTTACTCCCAGGGGAGGGGGCATCTCTGGTTTACTGAAGCTTTCTTT. The encoded protein is CASSYSQGRGHLWFTEAFF.

J is TRBJ2-7 and V is TRBV18; 10 bases are shared with TRBD1. CDR1 is KGHSH, CDR2 LQKENI, per germline. This CDR3 has 15 amino acids. V lost 6 bases, J lost 5 bases, and 10 bases stayed unmatched. CDR3 sequence: CASSPDRGRVNEQYF. DNA for the CDR3: TGTGCCAGCTCCCCAGACAGGGGGCGCGTCAACGAGCAGTACTTC.

V and J are TRBV4-2 and TRBJ1-5; D call uncertain. V dropped 1 base and J dropped 1 base, with 8 bases sitting between them. The germline CDR1 and CDR2 sequences are LGHNA and YNFKEQ. The CDR3 has 15 residues. Here the CDR3 DNA reads TGTGCCAGCAGCCAAGGAGGGCCCAGCAATCAGCCCCAGCATTTT. As protein: CASSQGGPSNQPQHF.

This clonotype was observed at least ten times. The chain has TRBV9 and TRBJ1-2; perhaps TRBD1 as D (6 bases). Trimming left V 3 bases short and J 4 bases short, with 19 bases between. Germline-derived CDR1 and CDR2 are SGDLS and YYNGEE. This CDR3 contains 16 residues. The CDR3 sequence is CASSARAGGIGYGYTF. DNA of the CDR3: TGTGCCAGCAGCGCGAGGGCGGGGGGCATAGGCTATGGCTACACCTTC. The full variable domain, its missing parts supplied by reference TRBV9 and TRBJ1-2, is DSGVTQTPKHLITATGQRVTLRCSPRSGDLSVYWYQQSLDQGLQFLIQYYNGEERAKGNILERFSAQQFPDLHSELNLSSLELGDSALYFCASSARAGGIGYGYTFGSGTRLTVV.

This clonotype was seen only a few times. V is TRBV9 and J is TRBJ1-6; D uncertain. The CDR3 contains 13 residues. Trimming cost V 2 bases and J 8 bases, with 8 bases left between them. Per the germline V gene, CDR1 is SGDLS and CDR2 is YYNGEE. The CDR3 reads CASSVIWDSPLHF. The CDR3 DNA is TGTGCCAGCAGCGTCATATGGGATTCACCCCTCCACTTT.

This clonotype was detected ten times or more. The chain joins TRBV12-3 or TRBV12-4 to TRBJ1-1; 8 bases line up with TRBD1. V lost 5 bases, J lost 0 bases, and 2 bases stayed unmatched. The CDR3 is 14 amino acids. The CDR3 loop is CASSGTGMNTEAFF. As DNA, the CDR3 is TGTGCCAGCAGTGGGACAGGCATGAACACTGAAGCTTTCTTT.

This clonotype has ten or more counts. The V gene is TRBV11-2, the J gene TRBJ1-3; D gene unclear. V shed 1 base and J shed 2 bases, with 6 bases lying between them. Germline V gives CDR1 SGHAT, CDR2 FQNNGV. This CDR3 is 14 amino acids long. The CDR3 DNA reads as TGTGCCAGCAGCTTAGGGGTAGCTGGAAACACCATATATTTT. Residues: CASSLGVAGNTIYF. Together with reference TRBV11-2 and TRBJ1-3, the CDR3 gives the full variable domain: EAGVAQSPRYKIIEKRQSVAFWCNPISGHATLYWYQQILGQGPKLLIQFQNNGVVDDSQLPKDRFSAERLKGVDSTLKIQPAKLEDSAVYLCASSLGVAGNTIYFGEGSWLTVV.

The chain links TRBV7-2 to TRBJ2-4; either TRBD1 or TRBD2 may supply D (5 bases each). V lost 3 bases to trimming and J lost 1 base, with 13 bases between them. The CDR3 runs to 16 residues. CDR1 and CDR2 (germline): SGHTA, FQGNSA. The DNA for the CDR3 is TGTGCCAGCAGCTTTCGCCCCGGGGACGCCAAAAACATTCAGTACTTC. Translation: CASSFRPGDAKNIQYF.

This chain links TRBV11-2 with TRBJ2-6; D gene ambiguous. The length of the CDR3 is 17 residues. Trimming cost V 3 bases and J 0 bases, with 12 bases left between them. Germline V gene lookup returns CDR1 SGHAT and CDR2 FQNNGV. The CDR3 sequence is CASSLVQASSGANVLTF. In DNA, the CDR3 is TGTGCCAGCAGCTTGGTCCAGGCGTCCTCTGGGGCCAACGTCCTGACTTTC.

This rearrangement joins TRBV20-1 to TRBJ2-1; perhaps TRBD1 as D (5 bases). Trimming removed 4 bases from V and 2 bases from J, with 12 bases in between. Per germline, CDR1 DFQATT and CDR2 SNEGSKA (reference sequence). The CDR3 loop spans 14 amino acids. Written as DNA, the CDR3 is TGCAGTGCTATCGGCAGGGTGGCCTACAATGAGCAGTTCTTC. Translated, it gives CSAIGRVAYNEQFF.

The CDR3, as DNA: TGTGCCAGCAGCGGACAGGGGCTCGAAGCTTTCTTT. Amino acid sequence: CASSGQGLEAFF. This chain joins TRBV3-1 and TRBJ1-1, with 9 bases aligning to TRBD1. The V segment lost 5 bases and the J segment 8 bases; nucleotides outside the gene matches: 3. There are 12 residues in the CDR3. Germline-derived CDR1 and CDR2 are LGHDT and YNNKEL (reference sequence). The entire variable domain, with the rest obtained from reference TRBV3-1 and TRBJ1-1, is as follows: DTAVSQTPKYLVTQMGNDKSIKCEQNLGHDTMYWYKQDSKKFLKIMFSYNNKELIINETVPNRFSPKSPDKAHLNLHINSLELGDSAVYFCASSGQGLEAFFGQGTRLTVV.